The source of this TCR beta chain is a study of T cell repertoires in cytomegalovirus infection. The wider study: It was the public TCR beta signatures that indicated both CMV infection and matching HLA type. Study-level results: Pooled public TCR beta family frequency picked out CMV carriers with the relevant HLA. Clonotype analysis showed dominance of the ex vivo response by HLA-C-restricted CMV-specific TCR beta clonotypes.

The CDR3 extends over 15 amino acids. The germline CDR1 and CDR2 sequences are SGHTA and FQGNSA. V trimming: 3 bases; J trimming: 2 bases; junction bases outside the gene matches: 3. TCRdb used MiXCR to reprocess the reads, holding one entry per CDR3 protein. In the table there are about 200,000 distinct CDR3 sequences, about a tenth of which are singletons. This clonotype occurred many times. Antigen: not known. The rearrangement uses TRBV7-2 and TRBJ2-7; TRBD2 agrees at 11 bases. The origin of this receptor is a human donor in good health (CMV status not recorded). Some clones in this sample may be carry-over from other donors' samples. The sequenced material came from PBMCs. This chain's CDR3 is CASSLDSGGAYEQYF. The CDR3, as DNA: TGTGCCAGCAGCTTGGATAGCGGGGGGGCCTACGAGCAGTACTTC.